This TCR beta chain was identified in a study of vaccination and CD4 T cells after COVID-19 (dated by TCRdb to about 2022). About the full investigation: Convalescent patients had a positive SARS-CoV-2 result on nasal swab PCR, and of these patients, several had mild disease and one had severe disease. Six males and four females were included in the convalescent cohort, with two Hispanic individuals, seven Caucasians, two Asians and one multiracial person represented. Two doses of either the Pfizer-BioNTech BNT162b2 vaccine (n=8) or the Moderna mRNA-1273 vaccine (n=2) were administered to participants. Post-COVID blood samples from convalescent patients were collected a median of roughly 100 days after diagnosis, with a range of 35 to 161 days. Post-vaccine blood samples were taken a median of roughly 75 days after the second vaccine dose, with a range of 14 to 241 days. Culture stimuli were overlapping spike peptide pools from SARS-CoV-2 and from the common cold coronaviruses HCoV-NL63, HCoV-OC43 and HCoV-229E. Control cultures used a CEFX viral epitope pool as positive control, an HIV-1 Nef peptide pool as negative control, or no peptide. In nine to eleven COVID-19 convalescent patients and a handful of infection-naive healthy vaccine recipients, researchers compared the spike-specific CD4+ TCR repertoire from before mRNA vaccination with the repertoire from after.

The V end loses 2 bases and the J end loses 3 bases, and a stretch of 16 bases separates them. Counted from cysteine to phenylalanine, this CDR3 has 16 amino acids. Only CDR3 DNA is held: 48 bases, read in frame from base 1. Sequences ENHRY (CDR1) and SYGVKD (CDR2) are obtained from the germline V gene. This clonotype came up a few times. Its antigen is not yet known. No base quality values were provided; no much bigger clone lies one nucleotide off. Here is what the overall study found, with its caveats: Of the vaccine-specific clones found in convalescent patients, nearly all (304 of 307) were mono-reactive for SARS-CoV-2 spike instead of being cross-reactive with common cold coronaviruses. Although the median number of SARS-CoV-2-reactive clonotypes went up from roughly 20 after infection to some 37 after vaccination, the increase was not significant. Relatively few convalescent patients were included in the study, and early timepoints after natural infection were not analyzed. Among the post-vaccine SARS-CoV-2-reactive clones in convalescent patients, a median about 86% showed up only after vaccination, which suggests vaccine-specific priming.

According to the study, the label for this sample's treatment or condition signals: approximately 9-day PBMC culture with coronavirus spike peptide pools or control peptides (ViraFEST assay). The ViraFEST assay was used in the study, in which antigen-specific T cells were expanded with peptide pools and expanded clonotypes were subsequently identified by TCR sequencing. The positive SARS-CoV-2 PCR tests of the convalescent patients were dated from March to December 2020, before the Alpha, Beta and Delta variants emerged in the United States. Each well held roughly 2 million PBMCs cultured in IMDM containing roughly 5.4% human AB serum and approximately 9.6 IU/ml IL-2, with 8 to 10 ug/ml peptide pools added. Half of the culture medium was replaced with fresh IL-2-containing medium on days 3 and 7. CD4+ T cells were isolated after around ten days of culture through negative selection using the EasySep CD4+ T cell isolation kit. Ficoll-Paque Plus gradient centrifugation was used to isolate PBMCs from whole blood, and the isolated PBMCs were then either used fresh or cryopreserved at -140C. Each culture condition was generally run in triplicate wells.

The library was produced with PCR. DNA from cultured CD4+ T cells was subjected to TCR sequencing with the Oncomine TCR Beta short-read assay at the Johns Hopkins FTIC core. The QIAamp micro DNA kit was used to extract genomic DNA from the cultured CD4+ T cells. Oncomine TCR Beta libraries from cultured CD4+ T cells were pooled using unique dual indexes and sequenced on an Illumina iSeq 100. Per the original workflow: Non-productive sequences were removed, and CDR3s that did not start with C, did not end with F or W, or were shorter than 7 amino acids were discarded. Antigen-specific clonotypes were identified using the MANAFEST web application through comparison of peptide-stimulated wells with reference and other culture wells. For a clone to be called positive, the clone needed an FDR below 0.05, an odds ratio above 5, and a productive frequency above 0.1% in at least two of three replicate wells. A clonotype counted as cross-reactive if it showed significant expansion both in the SARS-CoV-2 spike wells and in at least one common cold coronavirus spike condition. Similarity between CDR3 sequences was evaluated in R version 3.6.1 using Levenshtein distances (stringdist) and unrooted phylogenetic trees (ape). Using fastp at Q25 and MiXCR, TCRdb reprocessed the public reads and kept productive beta chains. CDR3 protein sequences are deduplicated, and each keeps its most common genes and DNA. The V and J calls here are based on TCRdb, not the publication. This sample has about 4,400 distinct CDR3 sequences in its table, and around 35% of those were observed once. 50% to 70% of the sample is held by the ten biggest clonotypes.

The material sequenced was CD4+ T cells from blood, cultured in vitro, taken after SARS-CoV-2 vaccination. The source is a human donor who had recovered from COVID-19. In this chain, TRBV10-3 is recombined with TRBJ1-2; confidence is insufficient to name the D gene. The sequenced DNA: TGTGCCATCAGTGAGCCGGGCTCCCCCGAGGACTATGGCTACACCTTC. This sequence encodes CAISEPGSPEDYGYTF.